A selection of T cell receptor beta chains follows, all from one sample in a study of identifying expanded T cells in peripheral blood. The table came from immunoSEQ multiplex PCR; TCRdb's copy has only in-frame clones and leaves some out. The data show 70,000 to 95,000 clones, about 90% seen once. Sequenced input: blood. All receptors come from a person between 18 and 70 years old in good health. Each CDR3 is given with its conserved first and last residue. The D gene is left open where the match is weak. Clone size is shown for a subset of rows, as once, few, many or a class of expanded clone.

>TRBJ1-2|TRBV9|.|TRBD1
TGTGCCAGCAGCTCCTCGGGACAGGGCGGTTTTGGCTACACCTTC
CASSSSGQGGFGYTF
>TRBJ2-2|TRBV5-1|.|.
TGCGCCAGCAGCTTGGGACAGACGAACACCGGGGAGCTGTTTTTT
CASSLGQTNTGELFF
>TRBJ2-3|TRBV5-4|.|.
TGTGCCAGCAGCTCAACCGGGACTGCCACAGATACGCAGTATTTT
CASSSTGTATDTQYF
>TRBJ1-1|TRBV9|.|.
TGTGCCAGCAGCGTAGTAGTGAACACTGAAGCTTTCTTT
CASSVVVNTEAFF
>TRBJ2-7|TRBV7-2|.|.
TGTGCCAGCAGCCACTACTACGAGCAGTACTTC
CASSHYYEQYF
>TRBJ1-2|TRBV10-3|.|.
TGTGCCATCAGTGAGTCGCTGGGAGCTGGGGGCTACACCTTC
CAISESLGAGGYTF
>TRBJ1-3|TRBV5-1|.|.
TGCGCCAGCAGCTTGGACTCCGGGACGATCTCTGGAAACACCATATATTTT
CASSLDSGTISGNTIYF
>TRBJ2-5|TRBV6-5|.|.
TGTGCCAGCAAAATAGCTTCGACTAGGGGAGAGACCCAGTACTTC
CASKIASTRGETQYF
>TRBJ1-4|TRBV28|.|TRBD1
TGTGCCAGCACCTTCTCCCCGACAGGGGGAAATAATGAAAAACTGTTTTTT
CASTFSPTGGNNEKLFF
>TRBJ2-1|TRBV10-3|.|.
TGTGCCATCAGTGAGTTAGGTGAGCAGTTCTTC
CAISELGEQFF
>TRBJ2-3|TRBV6-1|.|TRBD2
TGTGCCAGCCCCGGGGGGGCGAGAGATACGCAGTATTTT
CASPGGARDTQYF
>TRBJ2-1|TRBV7-6|once|TRBD2
TGTGCCAGCAGCGCCGGGGGAGGGAGCCGATCCTACAATGAGCAGTTCTTC
CASSAGGGSRSYNEQFF
>TRBJ2-1|TRBV5-4|once|.
TGTGCCAGCAGCTTTGGCGTATCCTCCTACAATGAGCAGTTCTTC
CASSFGVSSYNEQFF
>TRBJ2-7|TRBV5-5|.|TRBD1
TGTGCCAGCAGCTTAAGTCCGGGACAGGATGAGTACTTC
CASSLSPGQDEYF
>TRBJ2-7|TRBV5-1|.|TRBD2
TGCGCCAGCAGCCGGGAGGTGTTCTACGAGCAGTACTTC
CASSREVFYEQYF
>TRBJ2-6|TRBV4-3|medium-sized|.
TGCGCCAGCAGCCAAGATACAGGGACTGGGGCCAACGTCCTGACTTTC
CASSQDTGTGANVLTF
>TRBJ2-1|TRBV4-1|few|.
TGCGCCAGCAGCCCCGGGACCCTAGAGCAGTTCTTC
CASSPGTLEQFF
>TRBJ1-1|TRBV5-6|.|.
TGTGCCAGCAGCTTGGGACAGATTGAAGCTTTCTTT
CASSLGQIEAFF